This passage covers 23 T cell receptor beta chains from one sample sequenced in a study of T cells in Graves' hyperthyroidism and ophthalmopathy (dated by TCRdb to about 2019). Library construction relied on multiplex PCR. The reads were generated on an Illumina HiSeq 2000. TCR beta CDR3 regions were amplified from RNA transcripts. The TCR CDR3 was subjected to a first round of RT-PCR using the HTBI primer set and the Qiagen OneStep RT-PCR kit. TCRdb handled the public reads itself, with Q25 trimming in fastp and clone calling in MiXCR, and kept productive beta chains. Rows are unified per CDR3 protein, each entry keeping the most common DNA and genes. This sample lists more than 650,000 distinct CDR3 sequences; about 15% were detected once. The ten largest clonotypes hold approximately 10% of the sample. Sequencing was carried out using blood. All receptors come from a woman aged 18-30 years with Graves' hyperthyroidism.

This clonotype has a count of ten or more. The chain carries TRBV9 and TRBJ1-2, with D possibly being TRBD1 (5 bases). The V gene's germline CDR1 is SGDLS and CDR2 YYNGEE. Trimming pared 0 bases from V and 4 bases from J, leaving 22 bases between. The CDR3 sequence is 18 residues long. CDR3 residues: CASSVAPSTRPQGYGYTF. The CDR3 DNA is TGTGCCAGCAGCGTAGCCCCCTCTACGCGGCCGCAGGGCTATGGCTACACCTTC.

This clonotype was observed at least ten times. The gene calls are TRBV7-3 and TRBJ2-1; 10 positions agree with TRBD2. Trimming cost V 2 bases and J 9 bases; bases outside gene matches: 4. The germline V gene encodes CDR1 SGHTA and CDR2 FQGTGA. The CDR3 sequence is 14 residues long. The CDR3 bases are TGTGCCAGCAGCTTACTAGCGGGAGTCGGTGAGCAGTTCTTC. Translating it yields CASSLLAGVGEQFF. Variable domain in full (rest from reference TRBV7-3 and TRBJ2-1): GAGVSQTPSNKVTEKGKYVELRCDPISGHTALYWYRQSLGQGPEFLIYFQGTGAADDSGLPNDRFFAVRPEGSVSTLKIQRTERGDSAVYLCASSLLAGVGEQFFGPGTRLTVL.

V gene TRBV7-2 combines with J gene TRBJ2-5; a possible D gene is TRBD1 (6 bases). In germline, CDR1 is SGHTA, CDR2 FQGNSA. The CDR3 has 14 residues. V was cut by 5 bases and J by 11 bases, with 21 bases left in between. The CDR3 nucleotides are TGTGCCAGCAGCCCCCCGCCCCTCAGGGGCGCACAGTACTTC. This gives the protein CASSPPPLRGAQYF.

The CDR3, as DNA: TGTGCCAGCAGTTTTCTGGGGAGCTCGGTACCTAATGAGCAGTTCTTC. Its translation: CASSFLGSSVPNEQFF. V and J are TRBV27 and TRBJ2-1; D is perhaps TRBD2 (5 bases). Per the germline V gene, CDR1 is MNHEY and CDR2 is SMNVEV (reference sequence). There are 16 residues in the CDR3. Trimming took 3 bases from V and 7 from J, leaving 19 bases between them.

The J gene is TRBJ2-1, the V gene TRBV15; no clear D. The germline CDR1 and CDR2 sequences are LNHNV and YYDKDF (reference sequence). The CDR3 loop spans 15 amino acids. V was cut by 0 bases and J by 6 bases, with 12 bases left in between. CDR3 nucleotide sequence: TGTGCCACCAGCAGAGATGGCAGGCCTGTCAATGAGCAGTTCTTC. This encodes CATSRDGRPVNEQFF.

The J gene is TRBJ2-5, the V gene TRBV29-1, with a possible D match to TRBD1 (6 bases). The CDR3 sequence is 13 residues long. CDR1 is SQVTM and CDR2 is ANQGSEA in the germline V gene. V gave up 6 bases and J gave up 1 base, with 12 bases separating them. CDR3 sequence: CSVRQDLQETQYF. The CDR3 bases are TGCAGCGTGAGACAGGATCTCCAAGAGACCCAGTACTTC.

The chain uses TRBV28 and TRBJ2-3, with 10 bases matching TRBD2. The CDR3 totals 14 residues. Germline lookup yields CDR1 MDHEN and CDR2 SYDVKM. The V and J ends lost 6 bases and 5 bases, in that order; junction bases with no gene match: 5. As DNA, the CDR3 is TGTGCCAGCAGCAAAAGCGGGGGGGGAGATACGCAGTATTTT. Translation: CASSKSGGGDTQYF.

This clonotype was found many times. CDR3 residues: CASTSFGPNTEAFF. The CDR3 DNA is TGTGCCAGCACAAGCTTTGGCCCGAACACTGAAGCTTTCTTT. The chain has TRBV6-1 and TRBJ1-1; D remains ambiguous. This CDR3 has 14 amino acids. Germline CDR1 reads MNHNS; CDR2 reads SASEGT. Deletions cut 7 bases from V and 1 base from J, with 13 bases between.

This clonotype turned up a few times. The rearrangement joins TRBV5-4 to TRBJ2-2; 7 bases agree with TRBD1. The CDR3 is 15 amino acids. Germline V gives CDR1 SGHNT, CDR2 YYREEE (reference sequence). Trimming at V came to 3 bases and at J to 1 base, leaving 3 bases not matched to a gene. CDR3 DNA: TGTGCCAGCAGCTCGACAGGGCGGAACACCGGGGAGCTGTTTTTT. Its protein is CASSSTGRNTGELFF.

The chain combines TRBV25-1 with TRBJ2-7; 9 nucleotides line up with TRBD1. This CDR3 comprises 15 residues. Germline CDR1 and CDR2: MGHDK and SYGVNS. J gave up 1 base and V 1 base, and 2 bases lay outside the gene matches. The CDR3 protein is CASSESGTGSYEQYF. CDR3 coding DNA: TGTGCCAGCAGTGAATCCGGGACAGGGTCCTACGAGCAGTACTTC.

In its sample, this clonotype was seen many times. One end of the junction is discordant with germline, which a read error may explain. The J gene is TRBJ2-1, the V gene TRBV20-1; TRBD2 matches 9 bases. Per the germline V gene, CDR1 is DFQATT and CDR2 is SNEGSKA (reference sequence). The CDR3 loop spans 16 amino acids. In DNA, the CDR3 is TGCAGTGCTAGAGATCAAGGGACTAGCTCCTTCAATGAGCAGTTCTTC. Its translation is CSARDQGTSSFNEQFF.

The sample holds many counts of this clonotype. This chain connects TRBV9 to TRBJ1-3; the match to TRBD1 covers 7 bases. The CDR3 length is 15 residues. Germline V gene lookup returns CDR1 SGDLS and CDR2 YYNGEE. With 0 bases clipped from V and 0 bases from J, the junction kept 0 bases outside the gene matches. CDR3 coding DNA: TGTGCCAGCAGCGTAGGGGACAGCTCTGGAAACACCATATATTTT. This sequence encodes CASSVGDSSGNTIYF.

This clonotype was seen many times. V usage is TRBV20-1 and J usage is TRBJ1-5; D gene ambiguous. From germline, CDR1 is DFQATT and CDR2 SNEGSKA (reference sequence). CDR3 length: 13 residues. The ends were cut back, 0 bases at V and 6 bases at J, with 9 bases in the middle. The DNA for the CDR3 is TGCAGTGCTAGAGACAGATATTTTCAGCCCCAGCATTTT. It is translated as CSARDRYFQPQHF.

The chain employs TRBV30 and TRBJ2-2; TRBD1 agrees at 8 bases. The junction had 4 bases not matched to a gene; V was cut back by 5 bases and J by 2 bases. Germline loops: CDR1 GTSNPN, CDR2 SVGIG (reference sequence). This CDR3 has 14 amino acids. This chain's CDR3 is CAWVQGGNTGELFF. In DNA, the CDR3 is TGTGCCTGGGTACAGGGGGGAAACACCGGGGAGCTGTTTTTT.

The chain recombines TRBV29-1 with TRBJ1-1; 9 bases match TRBD1. The CDR3 consists of 12 residues. The germline CDR1 and CDR2 sequences are SQVTM and ANQGSEA. J lost 10 bases, V lost 4 bases, and 7 bases had no gene match. This CDR3 reads CSVVGEGQGAFF. The CDR3 DNA reads TGCAGCGTTGTAGGCGAGGGACAGGGAGCTTTCTTT. The variable domain in full, completed from reference TRBV29-1 and TRBJ1-1, reads SAVISQKPSRDICQRGTSLTIQCQVDSQVTMMFWYRQQPGQSLTLIATANQGSEATYESGFVIDKFPISRPNLTFSTLTVSNMSPEDSSIYLCSVVGEGQGAFFGQGTRLTVV.

This clonotype was detected ten times or more. The CDR3 bases are TGTGCCAGCAGCCCGCGGACTAGCGGGAGGGCCGCCTACGAGCAGTACTTC. Translation gives CASSPRTSGRAAYEQYF. The gene calls are TRBV7-9 and TRBJ2-7, with TRBD2 matching over 15 bases. This CDR3 spans 17 amino acids. V lost 5 bases and J lost 2; bases outside the gene matches: 7. Germline V gene data show CDR1 as SEHNR and CDR2 as FQNEAQ (reference sequence).

The V gene is TRBV2, the J gene TRBJ1-3; 9 nucleotides align to TRBD1. CDR1 is SNHLY, CDR2 FYNNEI, per germline. This CDR3 spans 15 amino acids. Trimming at V came to 5 bases and at J to 2 bases, leaving 4 bases not matched to a gene. The CDR3 DNA sequence: TGTGCCAGCAGTCGGGACAGGGTAGCTGGAAACACCATATATTTT. Translating it yields CASSRDRVAGNTIYF.

This clonotype was found many times. This chain connects TRBV7-9 to TRBJ2-7, with unresolved D. This CDR3 has 12 amino acids. The V end lost 4 bases, the J end lost 5 bases, and 9 bases lay between the germline ends. Germline loops: CDR1 SEHNR, CDR2 FQNEAQ (reference sequence). The CDR3 DNA sequence: TGTGCCAGCAGCTCTTACGGGCACGAGCAGTACTTC. This gives the protein CASSSYGHEQYF.

This clonotype has a count of ten or more. The chain recombines TRBV6-5 with TRBJ2-1; D not certain. CDR3 length: 11 amino acids. The ends were cut back, 1 base at V and 8 bases at J, with 3 bases in the middle. CDR1 is MNHEY, CDR2 SVGAGI, per germline. The CDR3 DNA sequence: TGTGCCAGCAGTTACTTGGATGAGCAGTTCTTC. This translates into CASSYLDEQFF.

V usage is TRBV2 and J usage is TRBJ1-4; D is unresolved. The CDR3 has 15 amino acids. CDR1 SNHLY and CDR2 FYNNEI come from the germline V gene. V was cut by 6 bases and J by 5 bases, with 16 bases left in between. DNA of the CDR3: TGTGCCAGCAGCCTGGGAATAGGGAGGAATGAAAAACTGTTTTTT. This encodes CASSLGIGRNEKLFF.

This chain joins TRBV19 and TRBJ2-2; D ambiguous. The CDR3 has 14 residues. Per the germline V gene, CDR1 is LNHDA and CDR2 is SQIVND (reference sequence). Trimming removed 3 bases from V and 0 bases from J, with 5 bases in between. As DNA, the CDR3 is TGTGCCAGTAGTATCCTCGCGAACACCGGGGAGCTGTTTTTT. Translating it yields CASSILANTGELFF.

This clonotype was seen only a few times. V is TRBV4-1 and J is TRBJ1-2, with D possibly being TRBD1 (6 bases). This CDR3 region has 16 residues. CDR1 and CDR2 (germline): MGHRA, YSYEKL. The V end was cut by 3 bases, the J end by 1 base, with 15 bases between. The CDR3 DNA reads as TGCGCCAGCAGCCATCCCCCGGGGGCCGGTAACTATGGCTACACCTTC. It specifies CASSHPPGAGNYGYTF.

This chain links TRBV7-2 with TRBJ2-7, with TRBD2 matching over 7 bases. J gave up 0 bases and V 5 bases, and 13 bases lay outside the gene matches. This CDR3 has 17 amino acids. CDR1 is SGHTA and CDR2 is FQGNSA in the germline V gene. The CDR3 protein is CASSLHPTGGPSYEQYF. CDR3 sequence (DNA): TGTGCCAGCAGCCTACACCCGACGGGGGGTCCCTCCTACGAGCAGTACTTC.